These T cell receptor beta chains were read from a single sample in a study of technical replicates of blood from a few donors. The assay was immunoSEQ multiplex PCR, and TCRdb's table has in-frame clones only and misses some. Among over 9,000 clones listed, 91% were seen once. The specimen was PBMCs. The receptors were sampled from a human donor in good health. CDR3s include the opening cysteine and the closing phenylalanine or tryptophan. D genes are given only for firm matches. Not every row has a clone size; where given, it reads once, few, many or a size class.

d_gene | j_gene | abundance | v_gene | CDR3aa | CDR3nt
TRBD2 | TRBJ2-7 | few | TRBV7-9 | CASSLILTGTTSYEQYF | TGTGCCAGCAGCTTAATCCTCACCGGGACTACCAGCTACGAGCAGTACTTC
- | TRBJ2-7 | - | TRBV7-8 | CASSLKSYSVKSSYEQYF | TGTGCCAGCAGTCTTAAATCGTACAGTGTGAAGAGCTCCTACGAGCAGTACTTC
- | TRBJ1-1 | - | TRBV5-4 | CASSLGPGQTNTEAFF | TGTGCCAGCAGCTTGGGGCCGGGACAAACGAACACTGAAGCTTTCTTT
- | TRBJ2-7 | - | TRBV11-2 | CASSILANEQYF | TGTGCCAGCAGCATCCTAGCTAACGAGCAGTACTTC
TRBD2 | TRBJ2-2 | - | TRBV6-4 | CASSDQTSGKAGELFF | TGTGCCAGCAGTGATCAGACTAGCGGGAAGGCCGGGGAGCTGTTTTTT
TRBD1 | TRBJ2-5 | - | TRBV28 | CASSLTGGGETQYF | TGTGCCAGCAGCTTGACAGGGGGTGGAGAGACCCAGTACTTC
TRBD2 | TRBJ2-1 | once | TRBV19 | CASERVGGRADNEQFF | TGTGCCAGTGAAAGGGTTGGCGGGAGAGCTGACAATGAGCAGTTCTTC
- | TRBJ1-1 | once | TRBV6-6 | CASSKQGNTEAFF | TGTGCCAGCAGTAAACAGGGAAACACTGAAGCTTTCTTT
- | TRBJ2-6 | - | TRBV18 | CASSPYGQGGAGANVLTF | TGTGCCAGCTCACCATACGGACAGGGAGGGGCTGGGGCCAACGTCCTGACTTTC
- | TRBJ2-7 | - | TRBV6-5 | CASRRSSYEQYF | TGTGCCAGCAGGCGAAGCTCCTACGAGCAGTACTTC
- | TRBJ1-1 | - | TRBV6-6 | CASSRTTLSTEAFF | TGTGCCAGCAGTAGGACAACATTGAGCACTGAAGCTTTCTTT
- | TRBJ2-7 | - | TRBV7-6 | CASSSGQIYEQYF | TGTGCCAGCAGCTCCGGACAGATCTACGAGCAGTACTTC
- | TRBJ2-2 | - | TRBV6-1 | CASSELTRNTGELFF | TGTGCCAGCAGTGAACTGACAAGGAACACCGGGGAGCTGTTTTTT
TRBD1 | TRBJ2-2 | once | TRBV7-9 | CASSQGTGRTGELFF | TGTGCCAGCAGCCAAGGGACAGGGAGAACCGGGGAGCTGTTTTTT
- | TRBJ2-1 | - | TRBV29-1 | CSVDQGGAWEQFF | TGCAGCGTTGACCAAGGGGGGGCCTGGGAGCAGTTCTTC
TRBD2 | TRBJ2-3 | - | TRBV10-2 | CASRATGTSERTDTQYF | TGCGCCAGCAGGGCAACCGGGACTAGCGAACGCACAGATACGCAGTATTTT
- | TRBJ2-5 | - | TRBV29-1 | CSVGPVFTQYF | TGCAGCGTTGGTCCGGTTTTCACCCAGTACTTC
- | TRBJ1-1 | - | TRBV6-5 | CASRTGNTEAFF | TGTGCCAGCCGAACAGGGAACACTGAAGCTTTCTTT
- | TRBJ2-7 | once | TRBV1 | CTSSSLPQRDIPYEQYF | TGCACCAGCAGCTCTCTCCCTCAGCGAGATATACCCTACGAGCAGTACTTC
TRBD2 | TRBJ2-2 | - | TRBV27 | CASSSESGRAWGELFF | TGTGCCAGCAGTTCGGAAAGCGGGAGGGCCTGGGGGGAGCTGTTTTTT